This T cell receptor beta chain emerged from a study of T cell repertoires in cytomegalovirus infection. Overall study: In public TCR beta signatures, there were indications of both CMV infection and matching HLA type.

MiXCR, run by TCRdb on the reads, gives a single entry per CDR3 protein. The repertoire holds roughly 350,000 distinct CDR3 sequences, with roughly 36% as singletons. Points on this clonotype: As yet, its antigen is unknown.

The germline V gene has CDR1 LGHNT and CDR2 FRNRAP. This CDR3 region has 14 residues. V shed 5 bases and J shed 4 bases, with 13 bases lying between them. This chain connects TRBV12-5 to TRBJ2-3; D unresolved. The sequenced sample was cultured PBMCs, obtained from culture after CMV antigen stimulation. The receptor's source is a human donor in good health (CMV status not recorded). Some clones in this sample may be carry-over from other donors' samples. CDR3 bases: TGTGCTAGTGGTACTCTCGTAGTCCCAGATACGCAGTATTTT. Its translation is CASGTLVVPDTQYF.